This T cell receptor beta chain is drawn from a study of blood T cell repertoires in COVID-19. Authors' methods: How many nucleated cells were present was estimated from reference gene primer amplification. Profiled with immunoSEQ multiplex PCR; TCRdb holds only in-frame clones, not every one. Clone size and V and J calls were adopted from that table, with D and trimming inferred from the DNA. The sample lists roughly 200,000 clones, 86% seen once, with around 5.7% in the top ten. Clinical history reported by participants formed the basis on which cohorts were assigned. The CDR3 runs 15 residues. V was cut by 5 bases and J by 0 bases, with 8 bases left in between. In germline, CDR1 is MGHDK, CDR2 SYGVNS.

The sequence came from a man aged 40-50 years with acute COVID-19. The sequenced sample was PBMCs or T cells enriched from blood (not recorded which). This chain uses TRBV25-1 with TRBJ2-6; D remains unclear. CDR3 in DNA: TGTGCCAGCAGTCCAGTTATCTCTGGGGCCAACGTCCTGACTTTC. It codes for CASSPVISGANVLTF.